This TCR beta chain derives from a study of T cell clonotyping in hematopoietic cell transplantation. The length of the CDR3 is 16 residues. Germline CDR1 MGHDK, CDR2 SYGVNS. After removal of 1 base from V and 6 bases from J, the junction contained 12 bases not matched to a gene. Method: immunoSEQ multiplex PCR; TCRdb's copy keeps in-frame clones and lacks some. The table lists some 16,000 clones, around nine tenths of them singletons. The sequence was collected from a man aged 40-49 years in good health. Some clones in this sample may be carry-over from other donors' samples. V usage is TRBV25-1 and J usage is TRBJ2-7; TRBD2 matches 7 bases. The sequencing input was peripheral blood mononuclear cells. The DNA of the CDR3 is TGTGCCAGCAGTGAATCAGTAGAGGGAGGGTTTTTCGAGCAGTACTTC. Translating it yields CASSESVEGGFFEQYF.